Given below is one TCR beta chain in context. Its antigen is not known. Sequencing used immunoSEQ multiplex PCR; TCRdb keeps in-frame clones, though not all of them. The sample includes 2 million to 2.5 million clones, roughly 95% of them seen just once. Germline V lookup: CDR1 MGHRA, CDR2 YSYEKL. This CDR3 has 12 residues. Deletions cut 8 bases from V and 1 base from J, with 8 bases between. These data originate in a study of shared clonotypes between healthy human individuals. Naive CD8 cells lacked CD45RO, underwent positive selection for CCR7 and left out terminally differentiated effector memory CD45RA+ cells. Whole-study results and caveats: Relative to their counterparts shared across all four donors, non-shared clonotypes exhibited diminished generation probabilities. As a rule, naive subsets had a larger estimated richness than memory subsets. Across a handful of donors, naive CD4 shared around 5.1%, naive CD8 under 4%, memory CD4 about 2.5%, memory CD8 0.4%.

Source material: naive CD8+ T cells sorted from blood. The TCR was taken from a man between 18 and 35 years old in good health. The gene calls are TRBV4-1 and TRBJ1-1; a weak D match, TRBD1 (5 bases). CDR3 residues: CASGQKNTEAFF. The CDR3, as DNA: TGCGCCAGCGGACAAAAGAACACTGAAGCTTTCTTT.